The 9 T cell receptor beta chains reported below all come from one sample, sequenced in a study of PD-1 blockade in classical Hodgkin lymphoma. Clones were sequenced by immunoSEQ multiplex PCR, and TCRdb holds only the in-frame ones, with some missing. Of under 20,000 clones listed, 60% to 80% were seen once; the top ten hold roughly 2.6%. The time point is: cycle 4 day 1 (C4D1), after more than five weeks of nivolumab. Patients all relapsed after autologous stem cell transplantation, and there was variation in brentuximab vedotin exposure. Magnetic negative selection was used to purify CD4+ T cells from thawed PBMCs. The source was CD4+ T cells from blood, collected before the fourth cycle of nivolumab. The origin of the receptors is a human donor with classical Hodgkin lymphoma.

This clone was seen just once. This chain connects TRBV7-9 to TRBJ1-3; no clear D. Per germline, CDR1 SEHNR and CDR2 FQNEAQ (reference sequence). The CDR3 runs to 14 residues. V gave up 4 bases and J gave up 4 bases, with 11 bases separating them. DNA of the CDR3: TGTGCCAGCAGCTCATACGGATCGGGAAACACCATATATTTT. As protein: CASSSYGSGNTIYF.

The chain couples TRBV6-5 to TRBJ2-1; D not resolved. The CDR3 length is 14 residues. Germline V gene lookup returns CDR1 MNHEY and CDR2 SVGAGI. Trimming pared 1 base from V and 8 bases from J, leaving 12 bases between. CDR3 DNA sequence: TGTGCCAGCAGTTACTTAGTATTCGGCGATGAGCAGTTCTTC. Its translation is CASSYLVFGDEQFF.

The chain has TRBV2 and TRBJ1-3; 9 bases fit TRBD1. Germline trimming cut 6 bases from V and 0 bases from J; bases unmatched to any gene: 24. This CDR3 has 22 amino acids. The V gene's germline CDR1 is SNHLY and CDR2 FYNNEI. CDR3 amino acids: CASSLVRHRDRVGGNSGNTIYF. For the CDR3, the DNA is TGTGCCAGCAGCCTGGTTCGGCACCGGGACAGGGTAGGGGGTAACTCTGGAAACACCATATATTTT.

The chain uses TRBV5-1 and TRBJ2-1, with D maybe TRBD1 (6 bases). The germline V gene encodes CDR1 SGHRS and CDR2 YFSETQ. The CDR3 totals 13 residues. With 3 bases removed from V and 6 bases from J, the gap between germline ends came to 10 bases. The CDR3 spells CASSSGQRNEQFF. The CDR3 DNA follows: TGCGCCAGCAGCTCGGGACAACGCAATGAGCAGTTCTTC.

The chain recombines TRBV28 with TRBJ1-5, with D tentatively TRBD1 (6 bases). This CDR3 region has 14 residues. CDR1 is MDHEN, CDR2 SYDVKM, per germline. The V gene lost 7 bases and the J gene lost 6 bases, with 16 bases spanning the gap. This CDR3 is CASIPTGTSQPQHF. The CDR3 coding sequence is TGTGCCAGCATCCCGACAGGAACGTCTCAGCCCCAGCATTTT.

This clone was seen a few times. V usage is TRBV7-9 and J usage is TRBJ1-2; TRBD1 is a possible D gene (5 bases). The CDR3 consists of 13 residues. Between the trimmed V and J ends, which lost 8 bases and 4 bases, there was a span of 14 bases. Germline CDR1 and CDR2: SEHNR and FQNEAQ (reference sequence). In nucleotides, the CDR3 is TGTGCCAGCGTGGGGGGGGAAGGCTATGGCTACACCTTC. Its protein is CASVGGEGYGYTF.

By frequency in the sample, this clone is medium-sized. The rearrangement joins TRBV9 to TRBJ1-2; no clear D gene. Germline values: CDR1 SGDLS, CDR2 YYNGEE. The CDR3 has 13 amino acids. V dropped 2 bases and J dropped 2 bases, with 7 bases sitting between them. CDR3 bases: TGTGCCAGCAGCGTTGGGTTAAACTATGGCTACACCTTC. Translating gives CASSVGLNYGYTF.

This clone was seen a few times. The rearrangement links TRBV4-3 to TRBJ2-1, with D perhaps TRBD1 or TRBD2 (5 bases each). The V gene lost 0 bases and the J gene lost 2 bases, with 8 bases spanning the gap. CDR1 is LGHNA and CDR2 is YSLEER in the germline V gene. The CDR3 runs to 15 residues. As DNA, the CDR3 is TGCGCCAGCAGCCAAGATGTGGGGGCCTACAATGAGCAGTTCTTC. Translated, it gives CASSQDVGAYNEQFF.

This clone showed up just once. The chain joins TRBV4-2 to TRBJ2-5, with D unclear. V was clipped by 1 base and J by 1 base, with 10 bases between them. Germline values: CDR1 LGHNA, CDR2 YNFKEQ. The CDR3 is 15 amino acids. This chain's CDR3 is CASSQGSGGQETQYF. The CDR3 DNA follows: TGTGCCAGCAGCCAAGGGAGTGGCGGCCAAGAGACCCAGTACTTC.